This entry features one TCR beta chain sequence. Its recognized antigen is unknown. No quality values exist for individual bases; no much larger clone is one base distant. The sample is drawn from a study of OX40 agonist ivuxolimab in advanced cancers. Concerning the study at large: Ivuxolimab was an agonistic, fully human IgG2 monoclonal antibody directed against OX40 (CD134), a costimulatory receptor. Intravenous ivuxolimab was administered to patients every 2 weeks at six dose levels: 0.01, 0.1, 0.3, 1.5, 3 and 10 mg/kg. Of the 50 to 55 patients in dose escalation, 19 had hepatocellular carcinoma, some 15 had melanoma, 9 had renal cell carcinoma and 9 had head and neck cancer. A male proportion of under 85% and a mean age of approximately 55 years, ranging from about 20 to 85, were recorded for the dose-escalation cohort. Patients were allowed to have had prior anti-PD-1, anti-PD-L1 or anti-CTLA-4 therapy, and 40% to 45% of the dose-escalation patients had previously received checkpoint inhibitors. Partial responses occurred in three dose-escalation patients: two with cutaneous melanoma and one with hepatocellular carcinoma. Peripheral TCRbeta sequencing aimed to test whether ivuxolimab altered TCR sequence diversity and caused clonal T-cell expansion. The paper reports the monotherapy dose-escalation portion (N of about 56 patients) of the phase I ivuxolimab trial. Here is what the overall study found, with its caveats: The antigen specificity of the peripheral T cells that underwent clonal expansion was not determined. In the 0.1-3.0 mg/kg groups, partial responders had among the lowest normalized peripheral clonal expansion, particularly in CD8+ T cells. At doses of 0.1 to 3.0 mg/kg, clonal expansion of both CD4+ and CD8+ blood T cells was observed from baseline to week 6. Low levels of normalized T-cell clonal expansion were also shown by some nonresponding patients. After ivuxolimab, more expanded clones were found on average in CD8+ T cells than in CD4+ T cells.

To sequence the TCRbeta CDR3 region, genomic DNA was isolated from the sorted cells. TCRbeta CDR3 regions were sequenced using the immunoSEQ Assay. The immuneACCESS repertoire file appears here via TCRdb, limited to in-frame rearrangements. These files lack a portion of the clones; in checked studies, under half of the deficit traces to unresolved V genes, and the cause of the others is not known. Counted in this sample were 100,000 to 150,000 clones; approximately 94% of them appeared once. The ten largest clones capture more than 1% of the sample. Patients with autoimmune disease history or receiving systemic immunosuppression were excluded from the trial. In every dose cohort, peripheral blood was drawn for TCR sequencing at baseline, cycle 4 day 1, and cycle 7 day 1. Samples were obtained from an open-label, multicenter, first-in-human phase I dose-escalation trial of ivuxolimab. Adults with locally advanced or metastatic head and neck squamous cell, hepatocellular, melanoma or renal cell carcinoma were enrolled in the trial. Before TCR sequencing, CD4+ T cells and CD8+ T cells were sorted from peripheral blood as separate populations.

V loses 6 bases of germline sequence and J loses 3 bases, and the interval between the two ends is 6 bases. The CDR3 runs 11 amino acids, cysteine and phenylalanine included. The DNA shown is the 33-base CDR3, in frame from base 1. From a lookup of the germline V gene (reference sequence), CDR1 and CDR2 are LNHDA and SQIVND. The rearrangement combines TRBV19 with TRBJ2-7, with the D assignment possibly TRBD1 or TRBD2, given 5 matching bases for each. The sequence was obtained from an adult with an advanced solid tumor such as melanoma, head and neck, liver or kidney cancer. Material: CD4+ or CD8+ T cells sorted from blood, obtained in a trial of the OX40 agonist ivuxolimab. At the DNA level, the sequence is TGTGCCAGTAGGGGGGTCTACGAGCAGTACTTC. Its translation is CASRGVYEQYF.